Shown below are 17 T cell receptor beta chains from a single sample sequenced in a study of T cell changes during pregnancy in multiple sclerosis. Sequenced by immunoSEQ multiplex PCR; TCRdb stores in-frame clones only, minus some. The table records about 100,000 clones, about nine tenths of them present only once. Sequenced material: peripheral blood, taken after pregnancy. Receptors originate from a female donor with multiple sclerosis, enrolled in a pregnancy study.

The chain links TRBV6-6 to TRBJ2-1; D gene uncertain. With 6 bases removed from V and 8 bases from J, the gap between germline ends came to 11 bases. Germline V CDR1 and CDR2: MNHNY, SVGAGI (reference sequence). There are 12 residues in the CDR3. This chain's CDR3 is CASRTTTDEQFF. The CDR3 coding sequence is TGTGCCAGCAGAACCACCACGGATGAGCAGTTCTTC.

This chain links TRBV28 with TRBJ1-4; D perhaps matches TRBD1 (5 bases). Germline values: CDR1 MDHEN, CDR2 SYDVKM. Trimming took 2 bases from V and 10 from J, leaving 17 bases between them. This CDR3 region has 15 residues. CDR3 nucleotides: TGTGCCAGCAGTTTAGTCGGGGGGAACAACGGAAAACTGTTTTTT. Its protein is CASSLVGGNNGKLFF.

CDR3: CATKLRAGDNTGELFF. The CDR3 nucleotides are TGTGCCACTAAATTACGAGCGGGAGATAACACCGGGGAGCTGTTTTTT. J is TRBJ2-2 and V is TRBV19; 8 positions match TRBD2. CDR1 is LNHDA and CDR2 is SQIVND in the germline V gene (reference sequence). V lost 10 bases and J lost 2; bases outside the gene matches: 12. The CDR3 has 16 residues.

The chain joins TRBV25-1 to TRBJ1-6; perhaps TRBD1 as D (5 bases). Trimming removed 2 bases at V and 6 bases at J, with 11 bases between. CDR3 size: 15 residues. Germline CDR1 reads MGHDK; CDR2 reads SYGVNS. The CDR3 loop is CASSESTGPNSPLHF. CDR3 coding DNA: TGTGCCAGCAGTGAAAGTACAGGCCCTAATTCACCCCTCCACTTT.

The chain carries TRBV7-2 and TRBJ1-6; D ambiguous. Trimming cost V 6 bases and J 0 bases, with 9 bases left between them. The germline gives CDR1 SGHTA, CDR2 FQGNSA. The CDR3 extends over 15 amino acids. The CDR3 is CASRTDSSYNSPLHF. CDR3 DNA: TGTGCCAGCAGAACCGACTCCTCCTATAATTCACCCCTCCACTTT.

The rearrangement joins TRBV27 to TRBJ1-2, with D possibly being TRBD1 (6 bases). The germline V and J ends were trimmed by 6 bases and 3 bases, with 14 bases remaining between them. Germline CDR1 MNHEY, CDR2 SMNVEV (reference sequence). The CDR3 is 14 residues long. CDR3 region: CASSLAGGHYGYTF. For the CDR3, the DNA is TGTGCCAGCAGCTTAGCCGGGGGGCACTATGGCTACACCTTC.

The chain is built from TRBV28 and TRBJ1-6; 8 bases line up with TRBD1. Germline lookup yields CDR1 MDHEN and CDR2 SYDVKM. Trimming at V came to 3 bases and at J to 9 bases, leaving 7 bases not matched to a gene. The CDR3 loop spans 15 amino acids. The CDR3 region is CASSLSAGGSSPLHF. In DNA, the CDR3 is TGTGCCAGCAGTTTGTCGGCAGGGGGCTCTTCACCCCTCCACTTT.

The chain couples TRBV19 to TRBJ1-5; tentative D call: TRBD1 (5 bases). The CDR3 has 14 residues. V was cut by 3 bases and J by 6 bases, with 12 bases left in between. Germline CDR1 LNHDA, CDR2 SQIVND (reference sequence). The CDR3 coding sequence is TGTGCCAGTAGTATCGGGGGAAAGGGTCAGCCCCAGCATTTT. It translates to CASSIGGKGQPQHF.

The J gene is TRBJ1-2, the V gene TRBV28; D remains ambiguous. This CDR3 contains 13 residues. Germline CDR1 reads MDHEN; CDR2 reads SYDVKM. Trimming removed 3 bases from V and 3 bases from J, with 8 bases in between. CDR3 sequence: CASSFRVYYGYTF. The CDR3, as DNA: TGTGCCAGCAGTTTTAGAGTTTACTATGGCTACACCTTC.

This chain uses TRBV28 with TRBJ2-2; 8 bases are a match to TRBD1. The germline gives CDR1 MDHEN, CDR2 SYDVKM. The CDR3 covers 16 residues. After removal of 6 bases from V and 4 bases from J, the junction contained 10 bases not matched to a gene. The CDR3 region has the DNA TGTGCCAGCAGGCCATCAGGGGGCTATGGCACCGGGGAGCTGTTTTTT. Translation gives CASRPSGGYGTGELFF. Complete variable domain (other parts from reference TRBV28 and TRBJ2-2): DVKVTQSSRYLVKRTGEKVFLECVQDMDHENMFWYRQDPGLGLRLIYFSYDVKMKEKGDIPEGYSVSREKKERFSLILESASTNQTSMYLCASRPSGGYGTGELFFGEGSRLTVL.

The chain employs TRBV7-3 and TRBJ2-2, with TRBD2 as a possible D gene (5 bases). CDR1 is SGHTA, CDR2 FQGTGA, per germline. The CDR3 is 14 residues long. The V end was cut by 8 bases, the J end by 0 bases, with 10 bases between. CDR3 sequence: CASARTANTGELFF. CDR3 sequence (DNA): TGTGCCAGCGCCCGGACTGCGAACACCGGGGAGCTGTTTTTT.

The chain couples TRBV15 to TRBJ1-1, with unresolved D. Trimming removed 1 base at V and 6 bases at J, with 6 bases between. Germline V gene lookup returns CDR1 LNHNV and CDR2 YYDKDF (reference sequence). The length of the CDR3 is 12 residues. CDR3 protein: CATSRVSAEAFF. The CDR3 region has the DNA TGTGCCACCAGCAGAGTATCCGCTGAAGCTTTCTTT.

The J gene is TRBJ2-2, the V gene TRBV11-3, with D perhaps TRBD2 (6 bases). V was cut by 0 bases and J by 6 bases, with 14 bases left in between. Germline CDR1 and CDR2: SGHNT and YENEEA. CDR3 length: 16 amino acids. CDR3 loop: CASSLDFTGVSGELFF. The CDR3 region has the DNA TGTGCCAGCAGCTTAGATTTTACGGGAGTGTCCGGGGAGCTGTTTTTT.

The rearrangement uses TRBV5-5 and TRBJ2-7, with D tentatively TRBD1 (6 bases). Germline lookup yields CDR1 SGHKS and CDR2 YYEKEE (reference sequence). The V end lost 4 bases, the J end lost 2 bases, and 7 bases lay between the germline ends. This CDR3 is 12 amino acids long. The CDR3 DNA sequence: TGTGCCAGCAGCACAGGGACCTACGAGCAGTACTTC. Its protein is CASSTGTYEQYF.

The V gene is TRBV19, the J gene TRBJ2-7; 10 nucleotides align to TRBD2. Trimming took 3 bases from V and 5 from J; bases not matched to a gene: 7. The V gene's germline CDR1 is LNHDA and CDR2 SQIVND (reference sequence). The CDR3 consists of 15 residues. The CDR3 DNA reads TGTGCCAGTAGTATGTGGTCTAGCGGGAGTAACGAGCAGTACTTC. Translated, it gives CASSMWSSGSNEQYF.

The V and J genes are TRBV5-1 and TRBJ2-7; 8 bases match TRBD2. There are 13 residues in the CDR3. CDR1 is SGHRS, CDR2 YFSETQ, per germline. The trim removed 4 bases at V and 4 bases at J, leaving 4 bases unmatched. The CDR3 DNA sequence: TGCGCCAGCAGCCTCGGGAGGGCGTACGAGCAGTACTTC. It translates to CASSLGRAYEQYF.

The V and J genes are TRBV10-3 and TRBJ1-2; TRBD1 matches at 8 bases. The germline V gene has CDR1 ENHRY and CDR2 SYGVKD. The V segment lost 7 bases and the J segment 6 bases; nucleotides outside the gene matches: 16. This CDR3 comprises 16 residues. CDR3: CAITSTGDGVGHGYTF. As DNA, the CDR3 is TGTGCCATCACCTCGACAGGGGACGGGGTGGGCCATGGCTACACCTTC.